The rows below give T cell receptor beta chains drawn from one sample of a study of graft-versus-host responses after intestinal transplantation. Antigen specificity for these receptors is unknown. The assay was immunoSEQ multiplex PCR, and TCRdb's table has in-frame clones only and misses some. Of tens of thousands of clones listed, around 93% were seen once; the top ten hold 0.38%. The sample was unstimulated CD4+ T cells sorted from spleen or lymph node cells, taken before transplant. The receptor set was obtained from a human donor who was the organ donor for an intestinal transplant. The conserved cysteine and the conserved F or W are not part of the CDR3 here. The order of the fields is V gene, CDR3 protein.

>TRBV2
ASRSSLADTQY
>TRBV6-1
ASSDPGHIQETQY
>TRBV5-5
ASSLPGTGSYNEQF
>TRBV11-2
ASSQRLAGDQETQY
>TRBV19
ASSPNPGVAGYTGELF
>TRBV2
ASSPQGRSTGELF
>TRBV4-2
ASSQVSGTGDLGYT
>TRBV7-2
ASSQKSYEQY
>TRBV10-3
ATKGMGQENQPQH
>TRBV4-1
ASSQLGGTGGNQPQH
>TRBV7-2
ASSFPIRGPGTDTQY
>TRBV6-6
ASSSQGTYNSPLH
>TRBV19
ASSTQRGAFFEQF
>TRBV23-1
ASSPWGDGAYEQY
>TRBV5-4
ASSLVGTRGPGELF
>TRBV5-6
ASSLSGLAEETQY
>TRBV7-6
ASSSTGEGPQH
>TRBV18
ASSAGLNTEAF
>TRBV5-1
ASSFGTSYNTGELF
>TRBV25-1
ASSDPGRNNSPLH
>TRBV7-9
AGQTSGGYEQY
>TRBV19
ASTRQGAGYT
>TRBV7-3
ASSRRGASDTQY
>TRBV21-1
ASSKPGLADEQF
>TRBV6-6
ASSYLRTSEQF
>TRBV11-1
ASSLDGEQY
>TRBV11-2
ASSFELRGTQY
>TRBV30
AWSVLHEQF
>TRBV5-1
ASSSIRVPTDTQY
>TRBV4-2
ASTRTYLYTDTQY
>TRBV7-8
ASSQSTGAYGYT
>TRBV5-1
ASSLSGNGYT
>TRBV11-2
ASSLRRWEQY
>TRBV4-1
ASSMDPRPLAKNIQY
>TRBV7-9
ASSLGGPGTDTQY
>TRBV9
ASSTRGLAQNNEQF
>TRBV29-1
SVARGSEAF
>TRBV7-3
ASSGGTADTQY
>TRBV10-3
AISELTAIYGYT
>TRBV11-2
ASSSRQGGTGELF
>TRBV7-2
ASSLGGVVMGYEQY
>TRBV7-2
ASSLVLRQGEGQY
>TRBV4-3
ASSQEAGVADTQY
>TRBV7-6
ASSATSGGAPGELF